The rows below give T cell receptor beta chains drawn from one sample of a study of T cells in localized non-small cell lung cancer. Clones were read by immunoSEQ multiplex PCR, and TCRdb kept only the in-frame ones, dropping some. The data contain approximately 37,000 clones, around 87% of them singletons. The specimen was peripheral blood, collected before any cancer treatment. These receptors were collected from a man aged 18-55 years with stage I lung adenocarcinoma. Each CDR3 is given with its conserved first and last residue. Fields, in order: D gene, J gene, V gene, clone size, CDR3 DNA, CDR3 protein. D genes are given only for firm matches. Part of the rows lack a size; the others show once, few, many or a class for expanded clones.

D: NA; J: TRBJ1-1; V: TRBV5-8; size: NA; DNA: TGTGCCAGCAGCCAGACCCTGAACACTGAAGCTTTCTTT; CDR3: CASSQTLNTEAFF
D: TRBD2; J: TRBJ2-1; V: TRBV7-3; size: NA; DNA: TGTGCCAGCAGCCTCGGGACTAGCGGGGGGAATGAGCAGTTCTTC; CDR3: CASSLGTSGGNEQFF
D: TRBD2; J: TRBJ2-7; V: TRBV6-5; size: NA; DNA: TGTGCCAGCAGTTATAGGGAGGGGGAGCAGTACTTC; CDR3: CASSYREGEQYF
D: NA; J: TRBJ2-7; V: TRBV13; size: NA; DNA: TGTGCCAGCAGCTTAGCGTCCAGCTCCTACGAGCAGTACTTC; CDR3: CASSLASSSYEQYF
D: NA; J: TRBJ2-7; V: TRBV4-2; size: NA; DNA: TGTGCCAGCAGCCAAGATGGGGATTCCCCGGGACGGTCGGGTGCCTACGAGCAGTACTTC; CDR3: CASSQDGDSPGRSGAYEQYF
D: NA; J: TRBJ1-1; V: TRBV11-2; size: NA; DNA: TGTGCCAGCAGCTTAGTACAGGGTGGGAGGACTGAAGCTTTCTTT; CDR3: CASSLVQGGRTEAFF
D: NA; J: TRBJ1-1; V: TRBV7-3; size: NA; DNA: TGTGCCAGCAGCTTAAGGGCGGGACCTGACACTGAAGCTTTCTTT; CDR3: CASSLRAGPDTEAFF
D: NA; J: TRBJ2-1; V: TRBV19; size: NA; DNA: TGTGCCAGTACCCTCATCGGTCTCAGCGGACCAACATACAATGAGCAGTTCTTC; CDR3: CASTLIGLSGPTYNEQFF
D: TRBD2; J: TRBJ2-1; V: TRBV6-5; size: NA; DNA: TGTGCCAGCCAATCTGGGCTAGCGGGACACAATGAGCAGTTCTTC; CDR3: CASQSGLAGHNEQFF
D: NA; J: TRBJ2-2; V: TRBV29-1; size: once; DNA: TGCAGCGTTTCGGGGTCGAACACCGGGGAGCTGTTTTTT; CDR3: CSVSGSNTGELFF
D: TRBD1; J: TRBJ2-5; V: TRBV2; size: NA; DNA: TGTGCCATCCGGGACAGGGAAGAAGAGACCCAGTACTTC; CDR3: CAIRDREEETQYF
D: NA; J: TRBJ2-1; V: TRBV11-2; size: NA; DNA: TGTGCCAGCAGCCGAGCCCTCAGGGTTACCTACAATGAGCAGTTCTTC; CDR3: CASSRALRVTYNEQFF
D: NA; J: TRBJ2-7; V: TRBV28; size: once; DNA: TGTGCCAGCAGTTCATCAGGTTTACGGCAGTACTTC; CDR3: CASSSSGLRQYF
D: NA; J: TRBJ1-2; V: TRBV6-1; size: NA; DNA: TGTGCCAGCAGTGAAGCGTTAGGGACAACCTCCGGCTACACCTTC; CDR3: CASSEALGTTSGYTF
D: NA; J: TRBJ2-7; V: TRBV11-2; size: NA; DNA: TGTGCCAGCAGCTTAGATCCGGGGCTCTCCTACGAGCAGTACTTC; CDR3: CASSLDPGLSYEQYF
D: TRBD1; J: TRBJ1-3; V: TRBV4-3; size: NA; DNA: TGCGCCAGCAGCCACGAACAGGGGTTCCAAGGAAACACCATATATTTT; CDR3: CASSHEQGFQGNTIYF
D: NA; J: TRBJ1-2; V: TRBV5-6; size: NA; DNA: TGTGCCAGCAGCTTGGTTGGGAGTGAGGCTGGCGGCTACACCTTC; CDR3: CASSLVGSEAGGYTF